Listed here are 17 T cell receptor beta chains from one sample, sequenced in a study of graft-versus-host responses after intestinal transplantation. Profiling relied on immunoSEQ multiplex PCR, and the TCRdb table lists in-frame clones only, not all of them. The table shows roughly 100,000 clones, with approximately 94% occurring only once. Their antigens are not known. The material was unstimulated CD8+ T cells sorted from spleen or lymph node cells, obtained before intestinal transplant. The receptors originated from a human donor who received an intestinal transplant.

In DNA form, the CDR3 reads TGTGCCAGCAGTTCCGGGGGGTTAATGGTCACTGAAGCTTTCTTT. This sequence encodes CASSSGGLMVTEAFF. This chain uses TRBV6-5 with TRBJ1-1, with a weak D call TRBD1 (5 bases). The CDR3 is made up of 15 amino acids. Trimming removed 4 bases at V and 4 bases at J, with 16 bases between. In germline, CDR1 is MNHEY, CDR2 SVGAGI.

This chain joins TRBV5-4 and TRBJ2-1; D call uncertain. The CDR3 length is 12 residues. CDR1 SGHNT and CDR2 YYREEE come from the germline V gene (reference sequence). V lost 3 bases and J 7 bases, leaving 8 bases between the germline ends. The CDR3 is CASSWAQNEQFF. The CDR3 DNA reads TGTGCCAGCAGCTGGGCCCAAAATGAGCAGTTCTTC.

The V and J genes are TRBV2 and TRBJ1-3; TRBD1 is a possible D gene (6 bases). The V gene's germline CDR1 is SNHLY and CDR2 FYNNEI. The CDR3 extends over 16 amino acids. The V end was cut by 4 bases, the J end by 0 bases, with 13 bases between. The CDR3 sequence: CASSATDSRSGNTIYF. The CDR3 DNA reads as TGTGCCAGCAGTGCCACGGACAGCCGCTCTGGAAACACCATATATTTT. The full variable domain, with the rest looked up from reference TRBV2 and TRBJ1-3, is EPEVTQTPSHQVTQMGQEVILRCVPISNHLYFYWYRQILGQKVEFLVSFYNNEISEKSEIFDDQFSVERPDGSNFTLKIRSTKLEDSAMYFCASSATDSRSGNTIYFGEGSWLTVV.

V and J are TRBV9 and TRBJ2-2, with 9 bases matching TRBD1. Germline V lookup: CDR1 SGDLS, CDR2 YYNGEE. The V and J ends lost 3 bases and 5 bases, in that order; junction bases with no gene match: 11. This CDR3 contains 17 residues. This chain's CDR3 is CASSARTGGARTGELFF. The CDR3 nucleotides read TGTGCCAGCAGCGCCCGAACAGGGGGCGCGCGGACCGGGGAGCTGTTTTTT. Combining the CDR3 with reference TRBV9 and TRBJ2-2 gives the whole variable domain DSGVTQTPKHLITATGQRVTLRCSPRSGDLSVYWYQQSLDQGLQFLIQYYNGEERAKGNILERFSAQQFPDLHSELNLSSLELGDSALYFCASSARTGGARTGELFFGEGSRLTVL.

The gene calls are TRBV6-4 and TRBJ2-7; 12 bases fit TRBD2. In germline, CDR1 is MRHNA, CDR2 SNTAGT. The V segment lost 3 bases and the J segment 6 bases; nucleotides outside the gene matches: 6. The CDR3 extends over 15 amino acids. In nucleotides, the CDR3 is TGTGCCAGCAGTGATGGACTAGCGGGGCCTGGCGAGCAGTACTTC. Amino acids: CASSDGLAGPGEQYF.

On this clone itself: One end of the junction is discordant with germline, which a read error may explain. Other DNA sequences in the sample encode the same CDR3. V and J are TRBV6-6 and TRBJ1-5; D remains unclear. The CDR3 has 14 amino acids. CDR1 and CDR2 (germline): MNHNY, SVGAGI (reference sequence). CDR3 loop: CASSGSSSNQPQHF. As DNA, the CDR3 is TGTGCCAGCAGTGGAAGTTCTAGCAACCAGCCCCAGCATTTT.

The CDR3 DNA reads as TGTGCCAGCAGTGACTGGGACAGGGGAGGAGGCTACACCTTC. Protein product: CASSDWDRGGGYTF. V is TRBV6-4 and J is TRBJ1-2; 10 bases align to TRBD1. The CDR3 is 14 residues long. CDR1 and CDR2 (germline): MRHNA, SNTAGT. V shed 1 base, J shed 8 bases, and the junction held 4 bases outside the gene matches.

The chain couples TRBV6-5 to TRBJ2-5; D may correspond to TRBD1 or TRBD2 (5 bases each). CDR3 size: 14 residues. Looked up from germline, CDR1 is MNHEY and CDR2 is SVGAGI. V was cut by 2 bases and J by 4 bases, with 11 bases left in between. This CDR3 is CASSYGAGRETQYF. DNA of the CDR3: TGTGCCAGCAGTTACGGGGCAGGGAGAGAGACCCAGTACTTC.

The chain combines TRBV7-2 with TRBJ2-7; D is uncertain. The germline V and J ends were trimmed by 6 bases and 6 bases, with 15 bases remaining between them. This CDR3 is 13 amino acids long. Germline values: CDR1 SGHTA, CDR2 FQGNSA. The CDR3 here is CASSFSRTPEQYF. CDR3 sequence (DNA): TGTGCCAGCAGTTTTAGCAGGACCCCCGAGCAGTACTTC.

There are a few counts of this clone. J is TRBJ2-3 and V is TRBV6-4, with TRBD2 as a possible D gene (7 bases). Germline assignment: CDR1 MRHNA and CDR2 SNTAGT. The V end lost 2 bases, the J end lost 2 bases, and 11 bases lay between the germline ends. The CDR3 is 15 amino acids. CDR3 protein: CASSDEGGPTDTQYF. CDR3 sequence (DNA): TGTGCCAGCAGTGACGAGGGGGGGCCCACAGATACGCAGTATTTT.

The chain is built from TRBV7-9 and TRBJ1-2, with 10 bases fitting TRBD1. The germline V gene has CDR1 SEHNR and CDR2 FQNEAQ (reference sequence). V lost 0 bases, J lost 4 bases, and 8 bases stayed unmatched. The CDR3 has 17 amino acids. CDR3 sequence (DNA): TGTGCCAGCAGCTTAGCCCAGACAGGGGGCGCCCTCTATGGCTACACCTTC. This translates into CASSLAQTGGALYGYTF.

The CDR3 bases are TGTGCCAGCAGCCCTGGACAATTAGTGGAGGACGCAGATACGCAGTATTTT. Translating gives CASSPGQLVEDADTQYF. This sequence joins TRBV11-2 and TRBJ2-3; either TRBD1 or TRBD2 may supply D (5 bases each). CDR1 and CDR2 from the germline V gene are SGHAT and FQNNGV. The CDR3 has 17 amino acids. The V end was cut by 5 bases, the J end by 4 bases, with 22 bases between.

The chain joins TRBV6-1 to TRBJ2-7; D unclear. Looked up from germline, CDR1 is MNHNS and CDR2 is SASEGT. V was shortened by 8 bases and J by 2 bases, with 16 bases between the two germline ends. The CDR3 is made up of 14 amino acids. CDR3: CASWMIDGAYEQYF. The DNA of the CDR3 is TGTGCCAGCTGGATGATTGACGGAGCCTACGAGCAGTACTTC.

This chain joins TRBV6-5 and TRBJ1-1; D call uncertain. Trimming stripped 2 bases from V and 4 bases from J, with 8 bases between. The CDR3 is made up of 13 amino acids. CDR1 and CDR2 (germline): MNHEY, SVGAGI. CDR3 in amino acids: CASSYRMGTEAFF. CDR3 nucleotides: TGTGCCAGCAGTTACAGGATGGGCACTGAAGCTTTCTTT.

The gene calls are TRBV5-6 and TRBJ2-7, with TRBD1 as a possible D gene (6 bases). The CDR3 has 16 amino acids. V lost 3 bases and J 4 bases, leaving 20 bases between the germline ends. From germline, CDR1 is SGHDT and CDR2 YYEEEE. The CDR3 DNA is TGTGCCAGCAGCTCCCTCTGGACAGCAGAAAAATACGAGCAGTACTTC. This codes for CASSSLWTAEKYEQYF. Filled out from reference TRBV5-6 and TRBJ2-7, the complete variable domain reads DAGVTQSPTHLIKTRGQQVTLRCSPKSGHDTVSWYQQALGQGPQFIFQYYEEEERQRGNFPDRFSGHQFPNYSSELNVNALLLGDSALYLCASSSLWTAEKYEQYFGPGTRLTVT.

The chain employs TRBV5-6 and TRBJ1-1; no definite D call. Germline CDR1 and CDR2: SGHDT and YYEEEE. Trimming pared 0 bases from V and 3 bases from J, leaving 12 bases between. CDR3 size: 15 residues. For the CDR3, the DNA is TGTGCCAGCAGCTTGGAATTCGGCGACTACACTGAAGCTTTCTTT. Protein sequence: CASSLEFGDYTEAFF. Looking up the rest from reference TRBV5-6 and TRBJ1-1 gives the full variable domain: DAGVTQSPTHLIKTRGQQVTLRCSPKSGHDTVSWYQQALGQGPQFIFQYYEEEERQRGNFPDRFSGHQFPNYSSELNVNALLLGDSALYLCASSLEFGDYTEAFFGQGTRLTVV.

CDR3 in amino acids: CASSYSDSGSPLHF. The CDR3 region has the DNA TGTGCCAGCAGTTACTCCGACAGTGGTTCACCCCTCCACTTT. The chain carries TRBV6-5 and TRBJ1-6, with a weak D call TRBD1 (5 bases). The CDR3 runs 14 residues. The germline CDR1 and CDR2 sequences are MNHEY and SVGAGI. V was shortened by 0 bases and J by 9 bases, with 9 bases between the two germline ends.